This TCR beta chain was retrieved from a study of regulatory T cells in long-lasting Graves disease. Broader study findings: Preferential use of TRBV28, TRBJ1-2 and TRBJ2-5 was seen in persistent disease.

Both iRepertoire HTBI primers and Arm-PCR of CDR3 regions were used to build the TCR beta libraries. TCRdb called the multiplex PCR reads again in MiXCR, with one record for every CDR3 protein. This table holds 350,000 to 500,000 distinct CDR3 sequences, less than 20% found once. Time point indicated: newly diagnosed GD, antithyroid drugs for less than 3 months. Construction of the TCR library relied on RNA isolated from PBMCs. The table lists this clonotype with many counts. Its antigen is as yet unknown. The CDR3 totals 12 residues. The V end was cut by 3 bases, the J end by 14 bases, with 15 bases between. Germline V CDR1 and CDR2: KGHDR, SFDVKD. The same sample was also studied in work on T cells in Graves' hyperthyroidism and ophthalmopathy. That publication notes: Clinicians diagnosed patients from clinical symptoms, serum thyroxine and TRAb, thyroid ultrasound and orbital computed tomography. Peripheral blood also featured most of the thyroid clonotypes expanded above 0.001. The model predicted ophthalmopathy a median approximately seven months before onset.

The genes are TRBV24-1 and TRBJ1-2; D is unclear. Sample: peripheral blood mononuclear cells (PBMCs), taken at new diagnosis, from a patient treated with antithyroid drugs. The source of this sequence is a woman aged 30 to 39 with Graves disease. Here the CDR3 DNA reads TGTGCCACCAGTGATCGTGGTCCTAGATGGACCTTC. This sequence encodes CATSDRGPRWTF.